This T cell receptor (beta chain) derives from a study of T cell responses to AZD1222 COVID-19 vaccine (dated by TCRdb to the early 2020s). Background for the entire study: AZD1222 recipients with second doses at about 4 weeks or about 12 weeks were pooled, because spike-specific TCR depth and breadth did not differ between schedules. A total of 233 trial participants underwent TCR sequencing, of whom under 220 had received two doses of AZD1222 and roughly 26 had received two doses of the MenACWY control vaccine. Enrollment into the trials was organized by age into subgroups of 18-55, 56-69 and 70-plus years, and those subgroups contained roughly 160, 29 and 62 TCR-sequenced participants, respectively.

Overall study outcomes, separate from this receptor: CD4 TCRs associated with the vaccine covered the entire spike protein, and the dominant responses were in regions 160-218 and 743-854. The 56-69-year group was small, and its depth increase did not reach significance, likely because of low power. Only five to seven AZD1222 recipients were SARS-CoV-2 seropositive at baseline, limiting conclusions about previously exposed vaccinees. Epitopes outside the regions mutated in the B.1.351 and B.1.1.7 variants were reportedly recognized by nearly half of the unique spike-specific TCRs. Participants were mostly white British, with more females than males. The authors suggested clonal diversity may have been underestimated. No day 14 peak-response samples were available, so repertoires were characterized only after the peak T cell response. Spike-specific TCR breadth and depth rose significantly after two AZD1222 doses compared with day 0 and with MenACWY recipients.

Concerning this clone itself: Its antigen is not yet known. No much larger clone is present one base from it, and per-base qualities are unavailable.

Trimming leaves V shorter by 5 bases and J shorter by 4 bases, with the junction holding 2 bases beyond the gene matches. Reading from cysteine to phenylalanine, the CDR3 counts 12 amino acids. Here the CDR3 DNA is all that survives: 36 bases in frame from base 1. The germline V gene provides CDR1 WSHSY and CDR2 SAAADI. This specimen's time point label, interpreted: baseline before first vaccination. Samples from vaccinated people were obtained from the UK trials COV001 and COV002, which included a single-blind randomized controlled phase 2/3 trial of AZD1222 (ChAdOx1 nCoV-19) in healthy adults. For TCRbeta chain sequencing, PBMC samples from trial participants were taken at day 0 and at day 28 after the second dose. The CDR3 regions of human TCRbeta chains were analyzed by immunosequencing. The paper's data handling went like this. Repertoire TCRs were checked for matches against a reference library of SARS-CoV-2-specific TCRs that had been generated using the MIRA antigen-specificity platform. Breadth was defined as the fraction of unique TCRs that were SARS-CoV-2-associated. Depth was defined as the fraction of total T cells that were SARS-CoV-2-associated. Using the MIRA data, every spike-specific TCR was mapped to the spike region that the TCR reacted to and assigned to either a CD4 or a CD8 class. Log10-transformed breadth and depth values were compared by one-way ANOVA with Sidak's multiple comparisons tests. This is the immuneACCESS table as TCRdb keeps it, with only in-frame sequences that have V and J called. A part of the clones is gone; compared with another copy, unresolved V genes explain less than half, and the rest is unexplained. For V, J and clone size, that table is used; D and trimming come from the DNA. The sample table lists about 180,000 clones, 90% of them with a count of one. Together, the top ten hold about 3% of the sample.

This receptor was identified in an adult in good health. Material: peripheral blood, obtained on day 0 of AZD1222 vaccination. The sequence links TRBV10-2 to TRBJ2-7; a stretch of 7 junction bases matches TRBD1. The CDR3 reads CASSPGGYEQYF. The sequence in DNA is TGCGCCAGCAGTCCAGGGGGTTACGAGCAGTACTTC.